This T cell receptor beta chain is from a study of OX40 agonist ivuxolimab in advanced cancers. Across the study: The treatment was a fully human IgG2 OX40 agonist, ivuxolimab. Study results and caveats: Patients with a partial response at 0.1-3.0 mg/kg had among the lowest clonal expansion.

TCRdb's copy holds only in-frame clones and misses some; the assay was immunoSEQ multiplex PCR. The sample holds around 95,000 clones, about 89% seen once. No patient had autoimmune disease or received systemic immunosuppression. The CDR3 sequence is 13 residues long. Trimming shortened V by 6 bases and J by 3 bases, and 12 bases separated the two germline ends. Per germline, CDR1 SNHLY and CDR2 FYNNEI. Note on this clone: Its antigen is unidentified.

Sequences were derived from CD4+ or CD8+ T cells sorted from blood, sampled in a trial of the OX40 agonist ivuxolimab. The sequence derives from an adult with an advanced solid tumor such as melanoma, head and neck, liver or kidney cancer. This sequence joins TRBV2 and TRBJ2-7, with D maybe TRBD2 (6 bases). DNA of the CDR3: TGTGCCAGCAGCTCCAGCGGGCTCTACGAGCAGTACTTC. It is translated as CASSSSGLYEQYF. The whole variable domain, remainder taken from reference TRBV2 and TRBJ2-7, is EPEVTQTPSHQVTQMGQEVILRCVPISNHLYFYWYRQILGQKVEFLVSFYNNEISEKSEIFDDQFSVERPDGSNFTLKIRSTKLEDSAMYFCASSSSGLYEQYFGPGTRLTVT.